The text below deals with one T cell receptor beta chain. As yet, its antigen is unknown. These data originate in a study of CD4 T cells in relation to SARS-CoV-2 and coronaviruses. For approximately 10 days, about 9.9 x 10^4 sorted CD4+ cells grew with T cell-depleted PBMCs and CEF. Some clones are missing from TCRdb's copy, which holds only in-frame ones; the method was immunoSEQ multiplex PCR. The sample carries 38,000 or so clones, around 77% recorded once. Notes on the study in general: No crossreactivity against non-spike viral proteins was tested here.

Germline-derived CDR1 and CDR2 are SGHTA and FQGTGA. The ends were cut back, 1 base at V and 8 bases at J, with 12 bases in the middle. This CDR3 is 15 amino acids long. The J gene is TRBJ1-6, the V gene TRBV7-3, with D possibly being TRBD1 (5 bases). The sequencing input was memory CD4+ T cells from PBMCs, cultured in vitro. The TCR originated in an adult with COVID-19. The CDR3 sequence is CASSLSGGGYSPLHF. The CDR3 DNA reads TGTGCCAGCAGCTTAAGCGGGGGTGGGTATTCACCCCTCCACTTT.